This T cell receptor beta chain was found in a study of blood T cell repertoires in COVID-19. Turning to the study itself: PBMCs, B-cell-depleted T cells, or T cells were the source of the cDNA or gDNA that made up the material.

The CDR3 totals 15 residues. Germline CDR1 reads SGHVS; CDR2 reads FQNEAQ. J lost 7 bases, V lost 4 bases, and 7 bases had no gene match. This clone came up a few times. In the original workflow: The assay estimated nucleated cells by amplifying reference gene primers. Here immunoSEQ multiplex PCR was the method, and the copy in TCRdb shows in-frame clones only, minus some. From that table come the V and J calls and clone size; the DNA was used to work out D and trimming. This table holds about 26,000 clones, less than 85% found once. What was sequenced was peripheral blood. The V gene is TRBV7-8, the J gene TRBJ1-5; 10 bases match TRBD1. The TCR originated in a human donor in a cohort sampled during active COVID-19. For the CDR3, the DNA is TGTGCCAGCAGCTCCAGACAGGGGGCTGGGCAGCCCCAGCATTTT. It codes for CASSSRQGAGQPQHF. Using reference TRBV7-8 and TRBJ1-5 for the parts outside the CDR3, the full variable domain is GAGVSQSPRYKVAKRGQDVALRCDPISGHVSLFWYQQALGQGPEFLTYFQNEAQLDKSGLPSDRFFAERPEGSVSTLKIQRTQQEDSAVYLCASSSRQGAGQPQHFGDGTRLSIL.